This is a list of T cell receptor beta chains from one sample in a study of tumor-infiltrating lymphocytes in primary liver carcinoma. Each CDR3 protein gets one entry after TCRdb re-called the multiplex PCR reads with MiXCR. The data contain 100,000 to 150,000 distinct CDR3 sequences, 60% to 70% of them singletons. Sequences were obtained from liver tumor tissue from sampling region 1. The receptors shown here come from a woman aged 60 to 75 with primary liver carcinoma and hepatitis B virus infection. CDR3s leave out the opening cysteine and the closing phenylalanine or tryptophan.

CDR3 length	V gene	J gene	CDR3 protein
12	TRBV4-1	-	ASSQVGGNQPQY
14	TRBV11-2	TRBJ2-1	ASGFRADSSYNEQF
13	TRBV5-1	TRBJ2-3	ASSLEGRLTDTQY
13	TRBV11-2	TRBJ2-2	ASSPPQEATGELF
14	TRBV11-2	TRBJ2-1	ASSWWASGLENEQF
11	TRBV11-2	TRBJ2-2	ASSLERTGEQL
13	TRBV6-2/TRBV6-3	TRBJ2-7	ASCTGQPGSYEQY
13	TRBV29-1	TRBJ2-2	SVGLAGRSTGELF
15	TRBV11-3	TRBJ2-1	TSNSRRARTMGNEQF
10	TRBV29-1	TRBJ2-5	SGFRDHGTQY
14	TRBV6-4	TRBJ2-3	ASSGAAGESTDTQY
13	TRBV11-2	TRBJ1-6	ASSLEVAAISPFH
14	TRBV5-6	TRBJ2-5	ASSPRGGGTGETQY
13	TRBV5-5	TRBJ2-5	ISSAAGGPLETQY
19	TRBV7-8	TRBJ2-3	ASSLNRLFRDWESSTDTQY
13	TRBV20-1	TRBJ1-1	SAPRQGNMNTEAF
11	TRBV12-3/TRBV12-4	TRBJ1-1	ASRLGQGAMAF
11	TRBV28	TRBJ1-2	ASSLRGAYGYT
11	TRBV30	TRBJ1-6	AWNGDADSPLH
12	TRBV11-1	TRBJ2-7	VSSRLAGGTEQY
15	TRBV28	TRBJ2-1	ASRGAGARKVHNEQF
12	TRBV11-2	TRBJ2-3	ANGLESSGRSQY
16	TRBV28	TRBJ2-2	ASSLYFYRVEDTGELF
13	TRBV5-1	TRBJ2-2	ASSLTGGPAGEPF
11	TRBV6-1	TRBJ1-5	ASSVGGNQPQH
13	TRBV11-3	TRBJ2-5	ASSLGKGRGLAQY
10	TRBV11-2	TRBJ2-3	DGSVPSGMEY
14	TRBV12-3/TRBV12-4	TRBJ1-5	ASNALGQGESQPQQ
13	TRBV5-4	TRBJ2-1	ASSPGTSYFNEQF
14	TRBV18	TRBJ2-4	ASSPPSTGAKNIQY
12	TRBV19	TRBJ2-2	ASSPPYPTGELF
14	TRBV5-4	TRBJ2-2	ASSPGQGRNTGELF
15	TRBV6-6	TRBJ2-1	ASGSSQGQSKTNEQF
13	TRBV6-5	TRBJ2-6	ASSSGAAGANVLT
11	TRBV11-2	TRBJ2-1	ASSLGRANEQF
13	TRBV11-1	TRBJ2-7	ASSLRRAMFYEQY
10	TRBV29-1	TRBJ2-5	IVRTGQETQY
11	TRBV4-1	TRBJ1-4	ASSQDHSGKLF
14	TRBV5-1	TRBJ2-1	ASSFVAGVVSGEQF
13	TRBV6-5	TRBJ2-7	VSSYRLTGSYEQY
12	TRBV6-1	TRBJ2-7	ASSDWDEYYEQY
12	TRBV12-5	TRBJ1-2	ASGLVRSGNGYT
14	TRBV5-5	TRBJ2-6	ASSSPKGTGANVLT
14	TRBV28	TRBJ2-3	ASSFWVGTSTDTQY
9	TRBV30	TRBJ2-2	AWAQTGELF
15	TRBV24-1	TRBJ2-5	ATSDLGTGGGQETQY
13	TRBV6-5	TRBJ1-5	ASSQGYRGNQPQH
13	TRBV30	TRBJ1-5	AWSVMSGVGQPQH
12	TRBV11-3	TRBJ2-3	ASSLDRSSFTTF
14	TRBV28	TRBJ1-2	ASTSPRDRGNYGYT